The 3 T cell receptor beta chains below come from one sample, sequenced in a study of T cell repertoires in cytomegalovirus infection. TCRdb independently ran MiXCR on the reads; one entry per CDR3 protein. The sample contains hundreds of thousands of distinct CDR3 sequences, 9.5% of which appear only once. The sequencing sample was made of PBMCs. Receptors originate from a human donor in good health (CMV status not recorded). Some clones in this sample may be carry-over from other donors' samples.

The V gene is TRBV9, the J gene TRBJ2-1; TRBD2 aligns across 11 bases. Germline V CDR1 and CDR2: SGDLS, YYNGEE. There are 16 residues in the CDR3. With 0 bases clipped from V and 6 bases from J, the junction kept 5 bases outside the gene matches. The CDR3 sequence is CASSVGIAGGGNEQFF. The CDR3 DNA sequence: TGTGCCAGCAGCGTAGGCATAGCGGGGGGGGGCAATGAGCAGTTCTTC.

This clonotype was picked up a small number of times. The V and J genes are TRBV5-6 and TRBJ2-1, with D unclear. The CDR3 totals 18 residues. Germline loops: CDR1 SGHDT, CDR2 YYEEEE. Trimming removed 3 bases at V and 0 bases at J, with 19 bases between. In DNA form, the CDR3 reads TGTGCCAGCAGCTCACTCCAAAGACGGAGCTACTCCTACAATGAGCAGTTCTTC. Amino acids: CASSSLQRRSYSYNEQFF.

In this sample, this clonotype turned up many times. The chain employs TRBV7-6 and TRBJ2-7; TRBD1 matches at 10 bases. The CDR3 totals 16 residues. The germline CDR1 and CDR2 sequences are SGHVS and FNYEAQ. The V segment lost 5 bases and the J segment 5 bases; nucleotides outside the gene matches: 12. CDR3 bases: TGTGCCAGCAGCCCCCGGACAGGGGGGGTGAAGGACGAGCAGTACTTC. Translation: CASSPRTGGVKDEQYF.